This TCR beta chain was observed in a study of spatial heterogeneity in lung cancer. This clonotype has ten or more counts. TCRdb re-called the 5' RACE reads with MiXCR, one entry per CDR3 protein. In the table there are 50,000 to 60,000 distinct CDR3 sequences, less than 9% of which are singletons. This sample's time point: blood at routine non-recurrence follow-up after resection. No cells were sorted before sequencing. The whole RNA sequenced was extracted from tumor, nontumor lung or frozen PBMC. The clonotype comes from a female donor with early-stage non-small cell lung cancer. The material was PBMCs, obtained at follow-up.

In DNA form, the CDR3 reads TGTGCCAGCAGCCTCTCCCCGGGAGACAGTAATGAAAAACTGTTTTTT. Amino acids: CASSLSPGDSNEKLFF. This chain connects TRBV16 to TRBJ1-4, with a tentative D call TRBD1 (5 bases). Trimming shortened V by 4 bases and J by 4 bases, and 16 bases separated the two germline ends. This CDR3 has 16 residues. Germline loops: CDR1 KGHSY, CDR2 FQNENV.